Sequencing of this T cell receptor (beta chain) was carried out in a study of OX40 agonist ivuxolimab in advanced cancers. At the level of the whole study: The costimulatory receptor OX40 (CD134) was targeted by ivuxolimab, a fully human IgG2 agonistic monoclonal antibody. The purpose of peripheral TCRbeta sequencing was to test whether ivuxolimab changed TCR sequence diversity and led to clonal T-cell expansion. The paper describes the monotherapy dose-escalation part (N of about 47 patients) of the phase I trial of ivuxolimab. Intravenous ivuxolimab was administered to patients every 2 weeks at six dose levels: 0.01, 0.1, 0.3, 1.5, 3 and 10 mg/kg. Prior anti-PD-1, anti-PD-L1 or anti-CTLA-4 therapy was permitted, and 35% to 40% of dose-escalation patients had received checkpoint inhibitors. Partial responses were achieved by three dose-escalation patients, of whom one had hepatocellular carcinoma and two had cutaneous melanoma. In the dose-escalation cohort, approximately 82% of patients were male, and the mean age was approximately 64 years, with a range of roughly 20 to 79. Of the approximately 50 patients in dose escalation, about 20 had hepatocellular carcinoma, approximately 15 had melanoma, 9 had renal cell carcinoma and 9 had head and neck cancer.

Patients with a history of autoimmune disease or receiving systemic immunosuppression were excluded from the trial. Peripheral blood for TCR sequencing was collected from all dose cohorts at baseline, on cycle 4 day 1, and on cycle 7 day 1. Samples were obtained from an open-label, multicenter, first-in-human phase I dose-escalation trial of ivuxolimab. Adults with locally advanced or metastatic head and neck squamous cell, hepatocellular, melanoma or renal cell carcinoma were enrolled in the trial. Before TCR sequencing, CD4+ T cells and CD8+ T cells were sorted from peripheral blood as separate populations. From cysteine to phenylalanine, the CDR3 is 14 amino acids long. Only the CDR3 part of the read is kept: 42 bases, read in frame from the first base. Trimming at the junction amounts to 8 bases on V and 2 bases on J, and the germline ends lie 13 bases apart. CDR1 and CDR2, per the germline V gene, are ENHRY and SYGVKD.

Genomic DNA was extracted from sorted cells for sequencing of the TCRbeta CDR3 region. The immunoSEQ Assay was used for sequencing of TCRbeta CDR3 regions. The source is immuneACCESS, and TCRdb retained only in-frame sequences with V and J called. Part of the clones is not carried over; for the studies checked, unresolved V genes explain less than half of this, and the remainder is unexplained. The table for this sample lists 95,000 to 150,000 clones; 90% to 95% of them were counted only once. About 0.15% of the sample is in the top ten clones. As concerns this clone: Its antigen is not yet known. It has no much larger one-base neighbor in the sample; base qualities were not kept.

Overall study outcomes, separate from this receptor: On average, CD8+ T cells showed more expanded clones than CD4+ T cells after ivuxolimab. Which antigens the clonally expanded peripheral T cells were specific for was not determined. In partial responders in the 0.1-3.0 mg/kg groups, normalized peripheral clonal expansion was found to be among the lowest, especially among CD8+ T cells. Low levels of normalized T-cell clonal expansion were also seen in some nonresponding patients. At doses of 0.1 to 3.0 mg/kg, clonal expansion of both CD4+ and CD8+ T cells in blood was seen between baseline and week 6.

The chain is assembled from TRBV10-3 and TRBJ2-1, with no confidently assigned D gene. The specimen was CD4+ or CD8+ T cells sorted from blood, collected in a trial of the OX40 agonist ivuxolimab. The TCR was taken from an adult with an advanced solid tumor such as melanoma, head and neck, liver or kidney cancer. Here is the DNA: TGTGCCATCGGTAATGTGATCCCCTACAATGAGCAGTTCTTC. Its amino acids are CAIGNVIPYNEQFF.